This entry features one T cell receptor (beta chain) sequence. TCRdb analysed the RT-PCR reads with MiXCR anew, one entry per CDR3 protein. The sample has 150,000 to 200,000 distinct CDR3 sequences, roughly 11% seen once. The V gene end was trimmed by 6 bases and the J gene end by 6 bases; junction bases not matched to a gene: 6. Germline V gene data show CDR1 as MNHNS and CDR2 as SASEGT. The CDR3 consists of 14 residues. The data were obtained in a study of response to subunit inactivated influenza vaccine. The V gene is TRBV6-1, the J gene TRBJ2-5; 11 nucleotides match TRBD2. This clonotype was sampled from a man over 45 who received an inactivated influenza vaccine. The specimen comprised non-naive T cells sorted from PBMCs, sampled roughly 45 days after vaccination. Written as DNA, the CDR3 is TGTGCCAGCAGGAATAGCGGGGGGGATAAGACCCAGTACTTC. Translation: CASRNSGGDKTQYF.